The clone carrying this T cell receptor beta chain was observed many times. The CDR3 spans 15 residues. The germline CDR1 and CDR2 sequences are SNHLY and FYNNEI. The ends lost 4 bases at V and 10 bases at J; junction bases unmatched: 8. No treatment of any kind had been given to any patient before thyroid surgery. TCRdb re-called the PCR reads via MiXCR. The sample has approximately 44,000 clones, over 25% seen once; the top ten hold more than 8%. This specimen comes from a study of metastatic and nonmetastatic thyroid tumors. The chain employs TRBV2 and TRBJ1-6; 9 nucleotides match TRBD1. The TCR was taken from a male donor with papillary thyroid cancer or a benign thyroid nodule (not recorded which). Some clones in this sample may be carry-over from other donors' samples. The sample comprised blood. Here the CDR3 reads CASSGRTGENSPLHF. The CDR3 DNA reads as TGTGCCAGCAGTGGGAGGACAGGGGAGAACTCACCCCTCCACTTT.